This T cell receptor (beta chain) is from a study of T cell repertoires in cytomegalovirus infection. The wider study: Based on public TCR beta signatures, there were indications of CMV infection and of a matching HLA type. Study results and limitations: Accumulated public TCR beta family frequency recognized individuals carrying CMV together with the relevant HLA.

Germline lookup yields CDR1 SGHDN and CDR2 FVKESK. The CDR3 is made up of 13 amino acids. This clonotype showed up just a few times. Antigen specificity is unknown. An end of the junction differs from the germline gene, which may be a read error. TCRdb reprocessed the reads via MiXCR and lists one record per CDR3 protein. The sample yields over 55,000 distinct CDR3 sequences, around 20% seen once. The source is a human donor in good health (CMV status not recorded). Some clones in this sample may be carry-over from other donors' samples. The specimen comprised CD8+ T cells from cultured PBMCs, sampled from culture after CMV antigen stimulation. This sequence joins TRBV14 and TRBJ1-1, with no clear D. The CDR3 loop is CASSQVQATEAFF. CDR3 nucleotide sequence: TGCGCCAGCAGCCAAGTTCAGGCCACTGAAGCTTTCTTT.